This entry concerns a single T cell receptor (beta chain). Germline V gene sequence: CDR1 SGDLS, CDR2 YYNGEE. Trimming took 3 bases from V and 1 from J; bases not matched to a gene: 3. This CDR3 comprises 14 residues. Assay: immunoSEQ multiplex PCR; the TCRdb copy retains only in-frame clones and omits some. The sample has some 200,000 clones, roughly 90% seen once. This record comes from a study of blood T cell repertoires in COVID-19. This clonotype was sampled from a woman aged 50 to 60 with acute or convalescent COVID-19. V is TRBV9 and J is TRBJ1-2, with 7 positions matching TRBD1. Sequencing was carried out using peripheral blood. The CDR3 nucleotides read TGTGCCAGCAGCGCGCGACAGGGTAACTATGGCTACACCTTC. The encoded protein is CASSARQGNYGYTF.